This T cell receptor (beta chain) emerged from a study of blood T cell repertoires in COVID-19 (dated by TCRdb to about 2020). Broadly, across the study: Samples from collaborators originated in the United States, Italy and Spain and spanned both the acute and convalescent phases of COVID-19. The prospective study material was composed of cDNA or gDNA derived from T cells, B-cell-depleted T cells, or PBMCs. Subjects who had been exposed to COVID-19, were actively infected with it, or had recovered from it provided the deeply sampled blood TCRbeta repertoires that made up the dataset. The repertoires were released in a freely available public database intended as a resource for research on the immune response to SARS-CoV-2. The samples were drawn from the first 160 participants of the ongoing ImmuneRACE study and from 1,254 subjects provided by 6 global collaborators. Sample metadata almost always included a de-identified subject ID, COVID-19 status, age in years and sex. HLA class I and class II types, where available, came from metadata supplied by the sample provider rather than from assay-based typing.

Broader findings and caveats from the paper: The quantity of clinical and demographic metadata differed by source and by participant and was supplied without curation.

Worth noting for this clone: There is no known antigen for this receptor. Base qualities are not recorded, but no much larger clone differs from it by a single base.

The collaborating institutions used their own protocols to collect whole blood in K2EDTA tubes. For TCRbeta analysis, collaborator samples were shipped as frozen whole blood, as isolated PBMCs, or as DNA extracted from either sample type. TCRbeta CDR3 regions were amplified from genomic DNA using the immunoSEQ Assay, a bias-controlled multiplex PCR. Turning to the authors' computational methods: The number of nucleated cells in each sample was estimated by amplification of reference gene primers within the assay. To quantify the absolute abundance of each unique TCRbeta CDR3 rearrangement, sequence reads were collapsed and filtered. For each sample, productive Simpson clonality was calculated as the square root of Simpson's diversity index over productive rearrangements. TCRdb retrieved this table from immuneACCESS and kept in-frame rearrangements only. Not all clones are present; in checked studies, unresolved V genes account for under half, and no reason is known for the remainder. V, J and clone size are those of that table, while D and trimming were read from the DNA. This sample has about 26,000 clones in its table, and nearly 90% of those were observed once. Together, the top ten hold approximately 10% of the sample.

The CDR3 covers 13 residues, taking in both the cysteine and the phenylalanine. Here the CDR3 DNA is all that survives: 39 bases in frame from base 1. The germline V and J ends show losses of 4 bases and 8 bases respectively, and no gene match explains 6 bases of the junction. The sequenced sample was peripheral blood. The rearranged chain carries TRBV6-7 and TRBJ1-1; the junction holds 8 bases that match TRBD1. TRBV6-7 is labeled an ORF, and its function is uncertain. The receptor was isolated from a man between 70 and 80 years old with acute or convalescent COVID-19. The base sequence is TGTGCCAGCAGTTGGCCCCGGACAGGGGAAGCTTTCTTT. It specifies CASSWPRTGEAFF.